This T cell receptor beta chain was captured in a study of blood T cell repertoires in COVID-19. Study summary: Spain, Italy and the United States supplied samples that represented acute and convalescent COVID-19. The analysed material was cDNA or gDNA that came from T cells, B-cell-depleted T cells, or PBMCs.

Germline loops: CDR1 SEHNR, CDR2 FQNEAQ (reference sequence). The CDR3 consists of 17 residues. The V segment lost 3 bases and the J segment 0 bases; nucleotides outside the gene matches: 6. Original processing notes: Estimation of nucleated cell counts relied on the amplification of reference gene primers. Generated by immunoSEQ multiplex PCR, the TCRdb table keeps only in-frame clones and is missing some. The V and J calls and the clone size are those of that table, but D and trimming were determined from the DNA. This sample carries 200,000 to 300,000 clones, about 80% of them seen once, and the ten largest clones take 3.3%.

The V and J genes are TRBV7-9 and TRBJ1-3; 9 positions agree with TRBD1. The source of this sequence is a woman of 80 years or more with acute or convalescent COVID-19. Sequenced: peripheral blood. The CDR3 loop is CASSFTTGGISGNTIYF. DNA of the CDR3: TGTGCCAGCAGCTTTACGACAGGGGGAATCTCTGGAAACACCATATATTTT.